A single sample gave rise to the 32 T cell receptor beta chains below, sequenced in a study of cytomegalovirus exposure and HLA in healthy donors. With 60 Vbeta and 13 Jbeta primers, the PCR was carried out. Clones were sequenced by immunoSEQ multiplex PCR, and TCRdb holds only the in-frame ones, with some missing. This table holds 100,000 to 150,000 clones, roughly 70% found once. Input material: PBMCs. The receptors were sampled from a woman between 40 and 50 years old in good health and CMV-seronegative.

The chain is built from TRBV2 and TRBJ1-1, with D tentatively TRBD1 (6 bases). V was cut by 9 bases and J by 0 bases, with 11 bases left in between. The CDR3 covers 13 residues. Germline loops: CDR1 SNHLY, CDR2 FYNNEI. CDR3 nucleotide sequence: TGTGCCAGACGCAGGGGAATGAACACTGAAGCTTTCTTT. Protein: CARRRGMNTEAFF.

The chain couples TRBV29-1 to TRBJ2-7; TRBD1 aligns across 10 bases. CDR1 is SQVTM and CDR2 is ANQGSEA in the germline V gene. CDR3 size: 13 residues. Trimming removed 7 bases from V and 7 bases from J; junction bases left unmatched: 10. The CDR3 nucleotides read TGCAGCGGCCTTGGACAGGGGGTGGGTGAGCAGTACTTC. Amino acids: CSGLGQGVGEQYF.

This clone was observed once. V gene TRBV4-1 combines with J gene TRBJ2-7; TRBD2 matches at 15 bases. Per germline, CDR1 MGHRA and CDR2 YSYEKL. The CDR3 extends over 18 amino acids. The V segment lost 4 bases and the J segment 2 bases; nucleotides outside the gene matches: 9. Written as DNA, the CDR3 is TGCGCCAGCAGCCCATTGGGGACTAGCGGGAGGACGGCCTACGAGCAGTACTTC. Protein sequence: CASSPLGTSGRTAYEQYF.

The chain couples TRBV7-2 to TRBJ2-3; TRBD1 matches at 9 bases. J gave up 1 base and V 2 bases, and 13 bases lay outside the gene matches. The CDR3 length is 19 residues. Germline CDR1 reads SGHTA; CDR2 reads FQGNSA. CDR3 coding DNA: TGTGCCAGCAGCTTACCCCCCGGCCGGTGGACAGGGGGCACAGATACGCAGTATTTT. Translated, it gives CASSLPPGRWTGGTDTQYF. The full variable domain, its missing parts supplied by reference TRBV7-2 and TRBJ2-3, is GAGVSQSPSNKVTEKGKDVELRCDPISGHTALYWYRQSLGQGLEFLIYFQGNSAPDKSGLPSDRFSAERTGGSVSTLTIQRTQQEDSAVYLCASSLPPGRWTGGTDTQYFGPGTRLTVL.

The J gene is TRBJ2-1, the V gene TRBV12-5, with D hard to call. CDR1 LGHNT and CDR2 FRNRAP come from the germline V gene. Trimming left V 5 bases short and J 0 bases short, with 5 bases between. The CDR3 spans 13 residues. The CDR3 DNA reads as TGTGCTAGTGGTGACAACTCCTACAATGAGCAGTTCTTC. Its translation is CASGDNSYNEQFF.

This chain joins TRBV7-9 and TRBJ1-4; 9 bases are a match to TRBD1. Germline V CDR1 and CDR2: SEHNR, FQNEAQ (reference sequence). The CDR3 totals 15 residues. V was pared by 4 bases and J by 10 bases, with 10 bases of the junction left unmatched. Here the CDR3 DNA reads TGTGCCAGCAGCTGGCCGAGACAGGGGGTCGGAAAACTGTTTTTT. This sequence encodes CASSWPRQGVGKLFF.

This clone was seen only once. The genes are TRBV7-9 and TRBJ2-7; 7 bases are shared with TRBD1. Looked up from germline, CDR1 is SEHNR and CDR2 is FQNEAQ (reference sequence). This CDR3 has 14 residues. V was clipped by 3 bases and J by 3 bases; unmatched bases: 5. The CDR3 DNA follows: TGTGCCAGCAGCTTCTCGACAGGGCTCTACGAGCAGTACTTC. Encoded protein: CASSFSTGLYEQYF.

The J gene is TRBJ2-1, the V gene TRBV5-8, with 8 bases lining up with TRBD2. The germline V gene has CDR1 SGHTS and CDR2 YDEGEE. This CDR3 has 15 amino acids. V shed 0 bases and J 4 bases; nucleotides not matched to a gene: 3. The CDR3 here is CASSLDGTSYNEQFF. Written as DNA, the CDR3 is TGTGCCAGCAGCTTGGATGGGACTAGTTACAATGAGCAGTTCTTC.

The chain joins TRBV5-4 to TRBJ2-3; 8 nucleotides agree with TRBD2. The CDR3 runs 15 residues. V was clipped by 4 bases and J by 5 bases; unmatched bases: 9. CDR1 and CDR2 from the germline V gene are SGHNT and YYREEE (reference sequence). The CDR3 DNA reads TGTGCCAGCAGCCGGAGTAGCGGGGAGATAGATACGCAGTATTTT. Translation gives CASSRSSGEIDTQYF. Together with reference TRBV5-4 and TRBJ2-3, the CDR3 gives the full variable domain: ETGVTQSPTHLIKTRGQQVTLRCSSQSGHNTVSWYQQALGQGPQFIFQYYREEENGRGNFPPRFSGLQFPNYSSELNVNALELDDSALYLCASSRSSGEIDTQYFGPGTRLTVL.

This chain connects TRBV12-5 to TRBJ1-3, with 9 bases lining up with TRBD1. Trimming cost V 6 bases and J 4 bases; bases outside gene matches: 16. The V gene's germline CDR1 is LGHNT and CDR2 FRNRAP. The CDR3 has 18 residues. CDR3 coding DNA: TGTGCTAGTGGGGAAGGAGGACAGGGGACGATTAGGGGAAACACCATATATTTT. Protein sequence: CASGEGGQGTIRGNTIYF.

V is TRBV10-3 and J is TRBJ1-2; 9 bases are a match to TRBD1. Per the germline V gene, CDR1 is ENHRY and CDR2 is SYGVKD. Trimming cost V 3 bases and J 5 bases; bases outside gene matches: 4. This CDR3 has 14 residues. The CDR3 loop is CAISEKTGGYGYTF. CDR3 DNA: TGTGCCATCAGTGAAAAGACAGGGGGTTATGGCTACACCTTC.

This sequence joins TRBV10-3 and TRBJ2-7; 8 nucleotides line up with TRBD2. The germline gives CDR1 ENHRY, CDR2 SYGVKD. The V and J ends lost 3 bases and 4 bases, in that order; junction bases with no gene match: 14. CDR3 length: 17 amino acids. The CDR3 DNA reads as TGTGCCATCAGTGACCAACGAAGCGGGAGAGGTTTGTACGAGCAGTACTTC. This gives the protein CAISDQRSGRGLYEQYF.

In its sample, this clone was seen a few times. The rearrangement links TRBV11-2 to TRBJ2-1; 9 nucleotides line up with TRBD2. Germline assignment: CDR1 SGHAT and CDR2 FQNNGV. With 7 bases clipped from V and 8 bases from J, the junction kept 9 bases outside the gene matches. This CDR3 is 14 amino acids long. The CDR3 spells CASTPGGGADEQFF. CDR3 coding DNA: TGTGCCAGCACCCCCGGCGGGGGGGCGGATGAGCAGTTCTTC.

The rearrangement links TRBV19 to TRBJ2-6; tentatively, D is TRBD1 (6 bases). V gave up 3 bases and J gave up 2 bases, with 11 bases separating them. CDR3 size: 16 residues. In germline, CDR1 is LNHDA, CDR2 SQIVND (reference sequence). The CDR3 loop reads CASSMFQGTGANVLTF. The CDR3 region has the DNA TGTGCCAGTAGTATGTTTCAGGGGACTGGGGCCAACGTCCTGACTTTC.

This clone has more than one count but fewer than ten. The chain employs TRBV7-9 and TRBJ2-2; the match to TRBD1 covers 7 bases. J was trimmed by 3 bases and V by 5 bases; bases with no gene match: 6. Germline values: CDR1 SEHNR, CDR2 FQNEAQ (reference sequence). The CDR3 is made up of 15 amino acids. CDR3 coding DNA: TGTGCCAGCAGCCTGGAGAGGGGGCACACCGGGGAGCTGTTTTTT. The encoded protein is CASSLERGHTGELFF.

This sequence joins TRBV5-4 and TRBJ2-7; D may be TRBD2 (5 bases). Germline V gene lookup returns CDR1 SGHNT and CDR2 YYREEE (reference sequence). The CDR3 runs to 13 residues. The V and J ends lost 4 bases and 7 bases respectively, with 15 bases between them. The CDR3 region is CASSQDWLREQYF. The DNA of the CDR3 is TGTGCCAGCAGCCAGGACTGGCTTAGGGAGCAGTACTTC.

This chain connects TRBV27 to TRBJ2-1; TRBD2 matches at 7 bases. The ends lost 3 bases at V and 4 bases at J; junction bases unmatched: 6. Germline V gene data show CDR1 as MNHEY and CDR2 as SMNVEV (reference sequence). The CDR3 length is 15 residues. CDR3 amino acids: CASSFRAGTYNEQFF. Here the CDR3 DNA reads TGTGCCAGCAGTTTTAGAGCGGGAACATACAATGAGCAGTTCTTC.

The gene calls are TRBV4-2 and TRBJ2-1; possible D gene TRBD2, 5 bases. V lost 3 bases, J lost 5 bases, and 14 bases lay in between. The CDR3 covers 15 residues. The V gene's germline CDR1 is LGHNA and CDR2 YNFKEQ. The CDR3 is CASSQTTTFDNEQFF. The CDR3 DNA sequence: TGTGCCAGCAGCCAGACTACAACATTTGACAATGAGCAGTTCTTC.

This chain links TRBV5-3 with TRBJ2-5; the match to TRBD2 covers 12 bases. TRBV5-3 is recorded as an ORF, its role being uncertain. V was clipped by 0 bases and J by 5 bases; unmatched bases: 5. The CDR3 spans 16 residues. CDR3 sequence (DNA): TGTGCCAGAAGCTTGGGGACTAGCGGGGTGCGGGAGACCCAGTACTTC. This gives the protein CARSLGTSGVRETQYF.

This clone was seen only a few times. CDR3 sequence: CASSLVTGFGEKLFF. The DNA of the CDR3 is TGTGCCAGCAGCTTAGTAACAGGGTTTGGTGAAAAACTGTTTTTT. The chain recombines TRBV7-2 with TRBJ1-4; D might be TRBD1 (6 bases). Germline values: CDR1 SGHTA, CDR2 FQGNSA. Trimming pared 1 base from V and 7 bases from J, leaving 13 bases between. This CDR3 has 15 amino acids.

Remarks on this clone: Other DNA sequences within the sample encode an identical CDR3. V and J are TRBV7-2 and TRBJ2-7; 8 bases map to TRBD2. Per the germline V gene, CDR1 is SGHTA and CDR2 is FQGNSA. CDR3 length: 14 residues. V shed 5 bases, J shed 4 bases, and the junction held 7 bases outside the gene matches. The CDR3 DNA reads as TGTGCCAGCAGCCCGCCGGGAGGGACGTACGAGCAGTACTTC. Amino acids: CASSPPGGTYEQYF.

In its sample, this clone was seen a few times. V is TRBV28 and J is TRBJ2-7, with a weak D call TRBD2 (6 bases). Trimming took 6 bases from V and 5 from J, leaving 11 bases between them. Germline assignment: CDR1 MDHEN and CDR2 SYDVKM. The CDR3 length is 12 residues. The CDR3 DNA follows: TGTGCCAGCAGCCCCCCTAGCGACGAGCAGTACTTC. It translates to CASSPPSDEQYF.

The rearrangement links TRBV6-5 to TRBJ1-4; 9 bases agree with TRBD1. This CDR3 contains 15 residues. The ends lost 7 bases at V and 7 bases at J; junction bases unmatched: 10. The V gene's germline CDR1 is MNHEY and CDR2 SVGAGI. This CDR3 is CASNSEGDRVEKLFF. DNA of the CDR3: TGTGCCAGCAATTCCGAGGGGGACAGGGTTGAAAAACTGTTTTTT.

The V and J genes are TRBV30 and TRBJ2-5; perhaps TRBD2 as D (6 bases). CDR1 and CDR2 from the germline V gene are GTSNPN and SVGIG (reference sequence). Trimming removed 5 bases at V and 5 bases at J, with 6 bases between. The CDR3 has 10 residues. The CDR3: CAWGGETQYF. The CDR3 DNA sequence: TGTGCCTGGGGGGGGGAGACCCAGTACTTC.

In DNA form, the CDR3 reads TGTGCCAGCAGCCACCGGGACAGGGAAAATGAAAAACTGTTTTTT. It encodes CASSHRDRENEKLFF. This chain links TRBV14 with TRBJ1-4; 9 bases map to TRBD1. The length of the CDR3 is 15 residues. The J segment lost 5 bases and the V segment lost 3 bases, leaving 4 bases of the junction unmatched. CDR1 is SGHDN, CDR2 FVKESK, per germline.

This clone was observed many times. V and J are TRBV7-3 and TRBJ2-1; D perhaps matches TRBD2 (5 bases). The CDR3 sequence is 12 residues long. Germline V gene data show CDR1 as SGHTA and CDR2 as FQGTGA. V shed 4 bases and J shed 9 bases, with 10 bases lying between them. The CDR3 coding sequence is TGTGCCAGCAGCTCGTCTCGGGGTGAGCAGTTCTTC. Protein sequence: CASSSSRGEQFF. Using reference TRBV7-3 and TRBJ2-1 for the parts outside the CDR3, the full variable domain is GAGVSQTPSNKVTEKGKYVELRCDPISGHTALYWYRQSLGQGPEFLIYFQGTGAADDSGLPNDRFFAVRPEGSVSTLKIQRTERGDSAVYLCASSSSRGEQFFGPGTRLTVL.

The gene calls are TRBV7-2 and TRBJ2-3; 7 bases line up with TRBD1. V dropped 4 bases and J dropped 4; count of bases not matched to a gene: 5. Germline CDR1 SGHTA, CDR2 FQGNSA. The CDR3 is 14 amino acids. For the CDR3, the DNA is TGTGCCAGCAGCTCGGGACAGCTCGCAGATACGCAGTATTTT. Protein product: CASSSGQLADTQYF.

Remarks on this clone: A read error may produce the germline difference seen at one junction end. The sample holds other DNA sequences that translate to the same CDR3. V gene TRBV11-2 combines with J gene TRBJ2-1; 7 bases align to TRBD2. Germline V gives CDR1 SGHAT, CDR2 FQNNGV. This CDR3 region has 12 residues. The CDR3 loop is CASSLGGLVFFF. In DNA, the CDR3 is TGCGCCAGCAGCTTAGGCGGACTAGTATTTTTCTTC.

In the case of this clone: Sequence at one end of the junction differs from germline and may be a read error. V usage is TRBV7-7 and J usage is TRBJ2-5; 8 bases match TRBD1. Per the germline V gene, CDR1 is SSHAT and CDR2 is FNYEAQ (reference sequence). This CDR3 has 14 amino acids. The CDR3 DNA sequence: TGTGCTAGCAGCTTGGGGACAGGCCAAGAGACCCAGTACTTC. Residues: CASSLGTGQETQYF. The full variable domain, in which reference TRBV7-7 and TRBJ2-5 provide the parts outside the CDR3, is GAGVSQSPRYKVTKRGQDVTLRCDPISSHATLYWYQQALGQGPEFLTYFNYEAQPDKSGLPSDRFSAERPEGSISTLTIQRTEQRDSAMYRCASSLGTGQETQYFGPGTRLLVL.

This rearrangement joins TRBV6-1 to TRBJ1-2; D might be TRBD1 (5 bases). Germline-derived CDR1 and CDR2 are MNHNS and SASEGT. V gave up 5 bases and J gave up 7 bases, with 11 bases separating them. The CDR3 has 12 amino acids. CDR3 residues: CASSPSGAGYTF. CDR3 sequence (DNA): TGTGCCAGCAGTCCAAGCGGGGCTGGCTACACCTTC.

Here the CDR3 reads CASSVVAEPYYGYTF. Written as DNA, the CDR3 is TGTGCCAGCAGCGTAGTGGCAGAACCATACTATGGCTACACCTTC. V gene TRBV9 combines with J gene TRBJ1-2; D call uncertain. The V gene lost 0 bases and the J gene lost 3 bases, with 12 bases spanning the gap. The CDR3 consists of 15 residues. In germline, CDR1 is SGDLS, CDR2 YYNGEE.

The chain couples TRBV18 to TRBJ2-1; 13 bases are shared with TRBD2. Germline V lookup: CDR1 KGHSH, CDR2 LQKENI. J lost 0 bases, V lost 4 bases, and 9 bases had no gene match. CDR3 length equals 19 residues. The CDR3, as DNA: TGTGCCAGCTCACTTAGGACTAGCGGGGGTTCTAGCTCCTACAATGAGCAGTTCTTC. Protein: CASSLRTSGGSSSYNEQFF.